The 2 T cell receptor beta chains reported below all come from one sample, sequenced in a study of T cells in Graves' hyperthyroidism and ophthalmopathy. Template material for amplifying TCR beta CDR3 regions consisted of RNA transcripts. The HTBI primer set drove a first-round RT-PCR of the TCR CDR3. MiXCR was run by TCRdb on the multiplex PCR reads, yielding one entry per CDR3 protein. The sample contains about 560,000 distinct CDR3 sequences, 16% of which appear only once. Sequencing was done on a sample of blood. These TCRs come from a woman younger than 35 with Graves' hyperthyroidism.

This clonotype was counted ten times or more. The V call is TRBV29-1, the J call TRBJ2-7, with TRBD2 identical over 12 bases. V shed 6 bases, J shed 3 bases, and the junction held 6 bases outside the gene matches. The CDR3 extends over 14 amino acids. The V gene's germline CDR1 is SQVTM and CDR2 ANQGSEA. The CDR3 region has the DNA TGCAGCGTCGCGACTAGCGGGAGCATCTACGAGCAGTACTTC. Translating it yields CSVATSGSIYEQYF.

The V gene is TRBV11-2, the J gene TRBJ2-5, with D possibly matching TRBD1 (6 bases). This CDR3 contains 15 residues. CDR1 is SGHAT, CDR2 FQNNGV, per germline. Trimming pared 5 bases from V and 4 bases from J, leaving 17 bases between. The CDR3 DNA sequence: TGTGCCAGCAGCCCACATCCGGACAGAGCAGAGACCCAGTACTTC. This codes for CASSPHPDRAETQYF.